The rows below give T cell receptor beta chains drawn from one sample of a study of T cells expressing NK-cell markers. Following a re-call of the 5' RACE reads, TCRdb has one entry per CDR3 protein and lacks DNA. The repertoire table contains about 460,000 distinct CDR3 sequences. The sequencing input was blood T cells: a sorted CD56 or NKG2C T cell subset, CD4+ or CD8+ T cells, or bulk PBMC T cells (not recorded which). These receptors all come from a woman between 45 and 60 years old in good health. The CDR3 runs from the conserved cysteine through the conserved F or W.

CDR3 protein	J gene	V gene
CASSSPYRGRNTGELFF	TRBJ2-2	TRBV7-9
CASKVAGTDLYGYTF	TRBJ1-2	TRBV5-1
CASSLGGSDQPQHF	TRBJ1-5	TRBV5-1
CASSLERAGPTSTDTQYF	TRBJ2-3	TRBV5-1
CASSPSGTGFETFF	TRBJ1-1	TRBV18
CASLDPMSNQPQHF	TRBJ1-5	TRBV2
CASSQDYGYRYNEQFF	TRBJ2-1	TRBV3-1
CASSLLGLGNEKLFF	TRBJ1-4	TRBV12-3/TRBV12-4
CAWSATRGDQPQHF	TRBJ1-5	TRBV30
CASSADRPNEKLFF	TRBJ1-4	TRBV7-9
CASRLLAGSYNEQFF	TRBJ2-1	TRBV6-2/TRBV6-3
CSVEGGAGYGYTF	TRBJ1-2	TRBV29-1
CASRPSSPGRSSYNEQFF	TRBJ2-1	TRBV6-5
CSVYPLNPTEAFF	TRBJ1-1	TRBV29-1
CASSSGQGLVAFF	TRBJ1-1	TRBV19
CSAGEFPGQGARGPQHF	TRBJ1-5	TRBV20-1
CASSEEGGDYWPQHF	TRBJ1-5	TRBV6-1
CSARRGGRENEQFF	TRBJ2-1	TRBV20-1
CATSDSGERTGGNIQYF	TRBJ2-4	TRBV24-1
CASSLSSLAGVYNEQFF	TRBJ2-1	TRBV27
CASRSGRHNSPLHF	TRBJ1-6	TRBV6-1
CASSPRKTSGDSSYNEQFF	TRBJ2-1	TRBV7-9
CSAREGSGMGSGANVLTF	TRBJ2-6	TRBV20-1
CASSLSGYYGYTF	TRBJ1-2	TRBV28
CASRSALAGNEQFF	TRBJ2-1	TRBV7-8
CASSARGRSVSDTQYF	TRBJ2-3	TRBV11-3
CASSLRPHYEQYF	TRBJ2-7	TRBV12-3/TRBV12-4
CASRGLGTGELFF	TRBJ2-2	TRBV7-9
CATSSNTQGTIYKQYF	TRBJ2-7	TRBV15
CSALKREGNTDTQYF	TRBJ2-3	TRBV20-1
CASRLWGSISSEQYF	TRBJ2-7	TRBV6-2/TRBV6-3
CASSTDMGTGELFF	TRBJ2-2	TRBV6-4
CASSTSGSFGEQFF	TRBJ2-1	TRBV6-1
CASNGQVDEQYF	TRBJ2-7	TRBV5-1
CASSYPTSSSNTGELFF	TRBJ2-2	TRBV6-6
CSAPITTVYGYTF	TRBJ1-2	TRBV20-1
CASSLIGAGTDTQYF	TRBJ2-3	TRBV12-3/TRBV12-4
CASTSPRDIEFF	TRBJ2-1	TRBV6-5
CASSPSLRPAQYF	TRBJ2-3	TRBV12-3/TRBV12-4
CASSPGLAYTDTQYF	TRBJ2-3	TRBV4-1
CASGTSETYNEQFF	TRBJ2-1	TRBV5-4
CASSQTGTPSYEQYF	TRBJ2-7	TRBV4-1
CASSPGTSRNLAKNIQYF	TRBJ2-4	TRBV6-1
CSASLAGGPSETQYF	TRBJ2-5	TRBV20-1
CASKRGTSGSGEQFF	TRBJ2-1	TRBV6-1
CASMGGGIGTGELFF	TRBJ2-2	TRBV6-6
CSVEAARGNTIYF	TRBJ1-3	TRBV29-1
CASSPSEGEQFF	TRBJ2-1	TRBV18
CASSQGNQPQHF	TRBJ1-5	TRBV14
CASSLNPRGTNEKLFF	TRBJ1-4	TRBV7-9
CAISESQPIYGYTF	TRBJ1-2	TRBV10-3
CASSQDERGGWKNTGELFF	TRBJ2-2	TRBV4-1
CASSFGGQLFF	TRBJ1-4	TRBV27
CASSDQRGDTQYF	TRBJ2-3	TRBV6-4
CAISGGDKETQYF	TRBJ2-5	TRBV10-3
CASSIGLAGNNEQFF	TRBJ2-1	TRBV9
CASSFGHLGNQPQHF	TRBJ1-5	TRBV5-5
CASSASLEGTQYF	TRBJ2-5	TRBV5-1